Listed here are 24 T cell receptor beta chains from one sample, sequenced in a study of blood T cells in healthy people across ages. The use of a sample-barcoded 5' primer and a J-beta primer mix characterized a second PCR of roughly 7 to 12 cycles. Using its own MiXCR run on the 5' RACE reads, TCRdb lists one record per CDR3 protein. This table holds 1 million to 1.2 million distinct CDR3 sequences, more than 30% found once. The sequencing input was blood. These TCRs come from a man younger than 30 in good health.

The genes are TRBV3-1 and TRBJ2-2, with 13 bases aligning to TRBD2. Germline V gives CDR1 LGHDT, CDR2 YNNKEL (reference sequence). The CDR3 spans 15 residues. Trimming at V came to 4 bases and at J to 7 bases, leaving 3 bases not matched to a gene. In nucleotides, the CDR3 is TGTGCCAGCAGCCGCAGACTAGCGGGGGGCGGGGAGCTGTTTTTT. It codes for CASSRRLAGGGELFF.

With respect to this clonotype: A read error may be the cause here, since a much bigger clone is one base away. This sequence joins TRBV9 and TRBJ1-2; D may be TRBD1 (5 bases). CDR1 SGDLS and CDR2 YYNGEE come from the germline V gene. CDR3 length: 15 residues. Trimming cost V 4 bases and J 4 bases, with 17 bases left between them. This CDR3 is CASSSRQILSYGYTF. CDR3 in DNA: TGTGCCAGCAGCTCAAGACAGATTCTTAGCTATGGCTACACCTTC.

CDR3 coding DNA: TGCGCCAGCAGCTTTTTCGGGAACAATTACGAGCAGTACTTC. Its translation: CASSFFGNNYEQYF. The chain joins TRBV5-1 to TRBJ2-7; maybe TRBD2 (5 bases). Germline V gene sequence: CDR1 SGHRS, CDR2 YFSETQ. Trimming stripped 2 bases from V and 4 bases from J, with 13 bases between. The CDR3 totals 14 residues.

The genes are TRBV30 and TRBJ1-1; D is perhaps TRBD1 (5 bases). Trimming removed 4 bases at V and 5 bases at J, with 17 bases between. Germline CDR1 and CDR2: GTSNPN and SVGIG (reference sequence). CDR3 size: 14 residues. This chain's CDR3 is CAWTLPGGRTEAFF. In nucleotides, the CDR3 is TGTGCCTGGACACTCCCGGGGGGTAGGACTGAAGCTTTCTTT.

This clonotype has only a few counts. J is TRBJ1-1 and V is TRBV29-1; possible D gene TRBD1, 5 bases. The ends were cut back, 6 bases at V and 7 bases at J, with 9 bases in the middle. The CDR3 length is 10 residues. Germline CDR1 reads SQVTM; CDR2 reads ANQGSEA. In DNA form, the CDR3 reads TGCAGCGTGGCAAGGGGTGAAGCTTTCTTT. It yields the protein CSVARGEAFF.

This rearrangement joins TRBV28 to TRBJ2-3; D not resolved. The CDR3 is made up of 17 amino acids. Germline V gives CDR1 MDHEN, CDR2 SYDVKM. The V gene lost 2 bases and the J gene lost 7 bases, with 22 bases spanning the gap. As DNA, the CDR3 is TGTGCCAGCAGTTTAAATCTTGACCCGTACCTCGGAAATACGCAGTATTTT. As protein: CASSLNLDPYLGNTQYF.

This rearrangement joins TRBV6-5 to TRBJ1-2, with D possibly TRBD1 on 6 matching bases. Trimming left V 2 bases short and J 6 bases short, with 13 bases between. The germline CDR1 and CDR2 sequences are MNHEY and SVGAGI. The CDR3 length is 14 residues. The DNA for the CDR3 is TGTGCCAGCAGTTACGCGGGGGCGGGGGATGGCTACACCTTC. This encodes CASSYAGAGDGYTF.

The chain carries TRBV3-1 and TRBJ1-4; no definite D call. This CDR3 is built from 12 residues. Trimming took off 0 bases at V and 12 bases at J, with 8 bases between the two ends. Germline V lookup: CDR1 LGHDT, CDR2 YNNKEL (reference sequence). The CDR3 DNA follows: TGTGCCAGCAGCCAAGAGCGTAAGGAACTGTTTTTT. It yields the protein CASSQERKELFF.

This clonotype was detected a few times. The chain joins TRBV4-2 to TRBJ1-2; 8 bases line up with TRBD1. This CDR3 contains 15 residues. V trimming: 5 bases; J trimming: 4 bases; junction bases outside the gene matches: 9. Germline assignment: CDR1 LGHNA and CDR2 YNFKEQ. The CDR3 here is CASSGRTGYFYGYTF. CDR3 coding DNA: TGTGCCAGCAGCGGCAGGACAGGGTATTTCTATGGCTACACCTTC.

This clonotype has a handful of counts. The chain uses TRBV7-2 and TRBJ1-2, with D perhaps matching TRBD1 (5 bases). Trimming left V 5 bases short and J 0 bases short, with 10 bases between. Per the germline V gene, CDR1 is SGHTA and CDR2 is FQGNSA. The length of the CDR3 is 14 residues. The CDR3 protein is CASSTPTANYGYTF. The CDR3 DNA sequence: TGTGCCAGCAGCACCCCGACAGCTAACTATGGCTACACCTTC.

This clonotype has more than one count but fewer than ten. This rearrangement joins TRBV25-1 to TRBJ1-4; D perhaps matches TRBD1 (6 bases). The V end was cut by 0 bases, the J end by 7 bases, with 15 bases between. In germline, CDR1 is MGHDK, CDR2 SYGVNS. CDR3 length: 16 amino acids. The CDR3 coding sequence is TGTGCCAGCAGTGAATATCGGGGGCTAGGGGGTGAAAAACTGTTTTTT. Translation: CASSEYRGLGGEKLFF.

The chain uses TRBV2 and TRBJ1-2; D ambiguous. The germline V gene has CDR1 SNHLY and CDR2 FYNNEI. V lost 0 bases and J 2 bases, leaving 10 bases between the germline ends. This CDR3 has 15 residues. The CDR3 nucleotides are TGTGCCAGCAGTGAAGCGTATAGCACGAACTATGGCTACACCTTC. The encoded protein is CASSEAYSTNYGYTF.

The V gene is TRBV11-2, the J gene TRBJ2-5; D is unclear. V shed 1 base and J shed 5 bases, with 11 bases lying between them. Looked up from germline, CDR1 is SGHAT and CDR2 is FQNNGV. The CDR3 contains 14 residues. CDR3 nucleotide sequence: TGTGCCAGCAGCTTAGGTTCTCGGTTTGAGACCCAGTACTTC. Its protein product is CASSLGSRFETQYF. Full variable domain (rest looked up from reference TRBV11-2 and TRBJ2-5): EAGVAQSPRYKIIEKRQSVAFWCNPISGHATLYWYQQILGQGPKLLIQFQNNGVVDDSQLPKDRFSAERLKGVDSTLKIQPAKLEDSAVYLCASSLGSRFETQYFGPGTRLLVL.

A few counts support this clonotype. The chain couples TRBV5-1 to TRBJ2-7; 7 nucleotides agree with TRBD1. The DNA end is a closer match to TRBJ2-5, so the J assignment may be wrong. The CDR3 has 14 residues. The germline gives CDR1 SGHRS, CDR2 YFSETQ. The CDR3 sequence: CASSLSPGGETQYF. CDR3 nucleotides: TGCGCCAGCAGCTTGTCCCCAGGGGGTGAGACCCAGTACTTC.

The rearrangement uses TRBV4-2 and TRBJ1-1, with D unresolved. The length of the CDR3 is 14 residues. The V gene's germline CDR1 is LGHNA and CDR2 YNFKEQ. Deletions cut 0 bases from V and 1 base from J, with 6 bases between. The CDR3 nucleotides are TGTGCCAGCAGCCAAGATGGCAAGAACACTGAAGCTTTCTTT. Residues: CASSQDGKNTEAFF.

With regard to this clonotype: A much larger clone lies a single base off, so this may be a read error. The rearrangement joins TRBV29-1 to TRBJ2-5; D might be TRBD1 or TRBD2, each matching 5 bases. CDR1 and CDR2 from the germline V gene are SQVTM and ANQGSEA. V was cut by 6 bases and J by 11 bases, with 25 bases left in between. The CDR3 has 14 residues. The CDR3 is CSVDGASTYNEQYF. In DNA form, the CDR3 reads TGCAGCGTAGACGGGGCGTCCACCTACAATGAGCAGTACTTC.

The rearrangement joins TRBV11-2 to TRBJ1-6, with D possibly matching TRBD1 (5 bases). The CDR3 has 13 residues. Trimming stripped 7 bases from V and 10 bases from J, with 14 bases between. Per germline, CDR1 SGHAT and CDR2 FQNNGV. CDR3 nucleotide sequence: TGTGCCAGCACAAACAGGCCGTGGTCACCCCTCCACTTT. This codes for CASTNRPWSPLHF.

This clonotype was picked up a small number of times. The V and J genes are TRBV6-5 and TRBJ2-5; D not certain. The CDR3 contains 14 residues. The germline V gene encodes CDR1 MNHEY and CDR2 SVGAGI. The V and J ends lost 6 bases and 5 bases respectively, with 16 bases between them. The CDR3 loop is CASRRDMSAETQYF. For the CDR3, the DNA is TGTGCCAGCAGACGCGACATGTCTGCCGAGACCCAGTACTTC.

This clonotype was seen many times. The genes are TRBV7-2 and TRBJ2-1; TRBD1 aligns across 8 bases. CDR3 length: 15 residues. Germline assignment: CDR1 SGHTA and CDR2 FQGNSA. The trim removed 5 bases at V and 4 bases at J, leaving 7 bases unmatched. The CDR3 DNA sequence: TGTGCCAGCAGCCTACGGACAGGGTATTACAATGAGCAGTTCTTC. Translated, it gives CASSLRTGYYNEQFF.

The genes are TRBV5-1 and TRBJ2-1; 13 nucleotides agree with TRBD2. Unmatched junction bases numbered 4, after V lost 6 bases and J lost 7 bases. This CDR3 is built from 14 residues. Germline V gives CDR1 SGHRS, CDR2 YFSETQ. For the CDR3, the DNA is TGCGCCAGCATGGGACTAGCGGGATCTAATGAGCAGTTCTTC. Protein product: CASMGLAGSNEQFF.

The chain uses TRBV20-1 and TRBJ2-1; 13 nucleotides agree with TRBD2. TRBJ2-7 matches the DNA end more closely, so the J call is doubtful. The CDR3 is 15 residues long. Germline values: CDR1 DFQATT, CDR2 SNEGSKA (reference sequence). For the CDR3, the DNA is TGCAGTGCTGCCCGGACTAGCGGGGGTGGGAATGAGCAGTACTTC. Translating gives CSAARTSGGGNEQYF.

On this clonotype itself: A clone one base away is much larger, so this may be a read error. V usage is TRBV20-1 and J usage is TRBJ2-1, with D possibly matching TRBD2 (6 bases). The last part of the DNA fits TRBJ2-7 better; the J call may be wrong. This CDR3 is built from 14 residues. Germline CDR1 DFQATT, CDR2 SNEGSKA (reference sequence). DNA for the CDR3: TGCAGTGCGGGCGGGGAAAACTCCTACAATGAGCAGTACTTC. It is translated as CSAGGENSYNEQYF.

There are many counts of this clonotype. The chain uses TRBV5-1 and TRBJ2-4, with D perhaps TRBD1 (6 bases). Germline V lookup: CDR1 SGHRS, CDR2 YFSETQ. The CDR3 length is 14 residues. Trimming took off 4 bases at V and 0 bases at J, with 8 bases between the two ends. The CDR3 loop is CASSQGIAKNIQYF. CDR3 sequence (DNA): TGCGCCAGCAGCCAGGGGATAGCCAAAAACATTCAGTACTTC.

The chain recombines TRBV6-6 with TRBJ2-2, with D perhaps TRBD2 (7 bases). V lost 11 bases, J lost 2 bases, and 24 bases lay in between. The CDR3 has 17 residues. The germline gives CDR1 MNHNY, CDR2 SVGAGI (reference sequence). DNA of the CDR3: TGTGCCGGACAGCCGAGTTGGGGGGGAGACAACACCGGGGAGCTGTTTTTT. Encoded protein: CAGQPSWGGDNTGELFF.